This TCR beta chain appears in the sequencing data of a study of CD8+CD57+ T cells in acquired aplastic anemia. Previously, flow cytometry had revealed CD8+CD57+ cell expansion in the patients chosen for sequencing. With no exception, the patients had severe acquired aplastic anemia. Untreated patients provided the blood samples, with no therapy given before sampling. The template used for profiling TCR beta VDJ and CDR3 was genomic DNA. TCRdb reprocessed the reads with MiXCR, giving one entry per CDR3 protein. The sample holds about 200,000 distinct CDR3 sequences, more than 55% seen once. The J segment lost 7 bases and the V segment lost 10 bases, leaving 14 bases of the junction unmatched. Germline assignment: CDR1 LNHDA and CDR2 SQIVND (reference sequence). The CDR3 totals 14 residues.

The chain joins TRBV19 to TRBJ2-7; TRBD2 matches 9 bases. Sequenced input: sorted CD4+, CD8+, or CD8+CD57+ T cells (not recorded which) from PBMCs. The receptor was derived from a human donor with aplastic anemia. The CDR3 is CATLSLAGGYEQYF. The CDR3 nucleotides are TGTGCCACGCTCTCCTTGGCGGGAGGGTATGAGCAGTACTTC.